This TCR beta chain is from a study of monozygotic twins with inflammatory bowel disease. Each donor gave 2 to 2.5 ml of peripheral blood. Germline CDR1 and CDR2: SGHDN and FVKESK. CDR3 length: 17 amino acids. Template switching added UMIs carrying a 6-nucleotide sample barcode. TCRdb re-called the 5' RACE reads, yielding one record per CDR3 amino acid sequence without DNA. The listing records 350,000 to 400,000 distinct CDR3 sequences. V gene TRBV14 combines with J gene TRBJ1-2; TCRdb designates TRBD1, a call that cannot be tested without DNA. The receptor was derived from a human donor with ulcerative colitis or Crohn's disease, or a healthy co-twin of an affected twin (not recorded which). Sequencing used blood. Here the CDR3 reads CASSQDAFQGAFSGYTF. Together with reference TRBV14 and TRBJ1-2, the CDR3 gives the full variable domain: EAGVTQFPSHSVIEKGQTVTLRCDPISGHDNLYWYRRVMGKEIKFLLHFVKESKQDESGMPNNRFLAERTGGTYSTLKVQPAELEDSGVYFCASSQDAFQGAFSGYTFGSGTRLTVV.